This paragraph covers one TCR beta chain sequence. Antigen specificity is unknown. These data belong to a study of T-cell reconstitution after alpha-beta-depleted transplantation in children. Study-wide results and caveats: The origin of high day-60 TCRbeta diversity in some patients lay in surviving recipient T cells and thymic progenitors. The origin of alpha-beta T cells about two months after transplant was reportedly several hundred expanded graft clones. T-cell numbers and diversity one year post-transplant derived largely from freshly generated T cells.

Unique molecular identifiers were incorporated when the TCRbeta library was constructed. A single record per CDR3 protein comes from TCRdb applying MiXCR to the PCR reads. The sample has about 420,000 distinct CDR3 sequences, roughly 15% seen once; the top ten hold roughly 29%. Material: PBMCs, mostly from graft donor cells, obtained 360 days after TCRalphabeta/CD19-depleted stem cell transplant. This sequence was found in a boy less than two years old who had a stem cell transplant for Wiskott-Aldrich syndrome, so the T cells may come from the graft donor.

The CDR3 loop reads CASSQDYGGEDEQFF. CDR3 DNA sequence: TGCGCCAGCAGCCAAGACTACGGGGGCGAGGATGAGCAGTTCTTC. The V and J genes are TRBV4-3 and TRBJ2-1; D tentatively fits TRBD1 or TRBD2 (6 bases each). V was clipped by 0 bases and J by 8 bases, with 14 bases between them. Germline CDR1 reads LGHNA; CDR2 reads YSLEER. This CDR3 region has 15 residues.